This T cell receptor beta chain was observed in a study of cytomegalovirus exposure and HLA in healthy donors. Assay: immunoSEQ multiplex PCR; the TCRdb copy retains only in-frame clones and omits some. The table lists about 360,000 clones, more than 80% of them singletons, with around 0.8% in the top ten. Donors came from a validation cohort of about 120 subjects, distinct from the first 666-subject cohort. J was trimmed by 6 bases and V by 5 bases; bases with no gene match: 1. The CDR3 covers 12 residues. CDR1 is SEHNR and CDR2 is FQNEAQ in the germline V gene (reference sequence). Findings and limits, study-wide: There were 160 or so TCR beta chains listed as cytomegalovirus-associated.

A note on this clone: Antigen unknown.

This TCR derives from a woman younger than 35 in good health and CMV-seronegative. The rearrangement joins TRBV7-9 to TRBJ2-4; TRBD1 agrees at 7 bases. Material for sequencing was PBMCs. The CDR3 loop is CASSRDRNIQYF. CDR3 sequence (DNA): TGTGCCAGCAGCCGGGACAGAAACATTCAGTACTTC.